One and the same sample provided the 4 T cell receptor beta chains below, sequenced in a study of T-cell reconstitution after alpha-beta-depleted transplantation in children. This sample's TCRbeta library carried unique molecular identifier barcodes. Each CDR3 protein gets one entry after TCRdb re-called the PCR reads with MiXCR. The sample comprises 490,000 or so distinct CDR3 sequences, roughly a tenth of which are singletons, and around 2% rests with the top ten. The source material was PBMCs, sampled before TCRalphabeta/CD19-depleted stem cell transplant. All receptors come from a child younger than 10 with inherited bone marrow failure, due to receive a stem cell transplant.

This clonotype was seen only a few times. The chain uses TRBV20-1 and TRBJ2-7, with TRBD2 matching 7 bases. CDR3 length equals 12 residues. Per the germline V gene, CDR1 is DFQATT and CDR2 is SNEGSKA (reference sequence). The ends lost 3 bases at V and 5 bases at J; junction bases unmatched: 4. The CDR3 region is CSASGGGNEQYF. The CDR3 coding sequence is TGCAGTGCTAGTGGGGGGGGAAACGAGCAGTACTTC.

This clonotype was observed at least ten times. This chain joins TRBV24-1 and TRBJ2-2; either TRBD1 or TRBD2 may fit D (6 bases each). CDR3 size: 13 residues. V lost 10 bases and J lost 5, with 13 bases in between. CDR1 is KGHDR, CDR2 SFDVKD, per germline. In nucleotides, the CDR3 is TGTGCCACGGCCCGGGGGCAGACCGGGGAGCTGTTTTTT. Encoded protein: CATARGQTGELFF.

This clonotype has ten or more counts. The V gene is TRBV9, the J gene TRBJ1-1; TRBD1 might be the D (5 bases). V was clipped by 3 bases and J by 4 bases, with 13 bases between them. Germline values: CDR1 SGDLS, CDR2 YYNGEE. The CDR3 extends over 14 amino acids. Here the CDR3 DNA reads TGTGCCAGCAGCGCCGAGGGGTTAGGCACTGAAGCTTTCTTT. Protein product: CASSAEGLGTEAFF. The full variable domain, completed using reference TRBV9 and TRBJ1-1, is DSGVTQTPKHLITATGQRVTLRCSPRSGDLSVYWYQQSLDQGLQFLIQYYNGEERAKGNILERFSAQQFPDLHSELNLSSLELGDSALYFCASSAEGLGTEAFFGQGTRLTVV.

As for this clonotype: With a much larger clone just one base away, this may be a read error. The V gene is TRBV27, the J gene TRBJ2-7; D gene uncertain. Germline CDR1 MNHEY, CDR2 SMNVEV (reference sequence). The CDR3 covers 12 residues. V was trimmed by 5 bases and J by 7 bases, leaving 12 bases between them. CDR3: CASSAELGEQYF. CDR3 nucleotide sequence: TGTGCCAGCAGTGCGGAGCTGGGGGAGCAGTACTTC.